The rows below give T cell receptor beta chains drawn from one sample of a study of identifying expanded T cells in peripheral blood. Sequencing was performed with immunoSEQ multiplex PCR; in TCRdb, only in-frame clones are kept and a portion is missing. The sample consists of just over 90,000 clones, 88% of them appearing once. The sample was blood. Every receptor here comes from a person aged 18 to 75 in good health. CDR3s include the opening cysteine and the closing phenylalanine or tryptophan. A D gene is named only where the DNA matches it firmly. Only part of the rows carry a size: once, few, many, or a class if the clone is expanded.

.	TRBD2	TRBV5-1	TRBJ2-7	TGCGCCAGCAGCTTTACTAGCGGTCTATACGAGCAGTACTTC	CASSFTSGLYEQYF
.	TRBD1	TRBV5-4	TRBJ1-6	TGTGCCAGCAGCACCCGGGACAGGGGTTCACCCCTCCACTTT	CASSTRDRGSPLHF
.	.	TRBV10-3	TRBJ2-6	TGTGCCATCAATCCAGGAGCCTCTGGGGCCAACGTCCTGACTTTC	CAINPGASGANVLTF
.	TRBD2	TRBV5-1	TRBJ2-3	TGCGCCAGCAGCGGCGGGACTAGCGGGAGCACAGATACGCAGTATTTT	CASSGGTSGSTDTQYF
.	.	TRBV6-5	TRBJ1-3	TGTGCCAGCAGAACAGGCGACTCTGGAAACACCATATATTTT	CASRTGDSGNTIYF
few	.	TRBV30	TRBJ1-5	TGTGCCTGGGGGAGCCATAGCAATCAGCCCCAGCATTTT	CAWGSHSNQPQHF
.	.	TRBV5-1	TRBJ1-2	TGCGCCAGCAGCTTGGTTTCAGGGACGGCTGGCTACACCTTC	CASSLVSGTAGYTF
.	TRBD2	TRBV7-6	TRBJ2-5	TGTGCCAGCAGCCTCCCCCGAGCAGCGGGGAAAGAGACCCAGTACTTC	CASSLPRAAGKETQYF
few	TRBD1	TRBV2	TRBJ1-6	TGTGCCAGCAGTGACAGGGGGCCCCTTCTCCTCCACTTT	CASSDRGPLLLHF
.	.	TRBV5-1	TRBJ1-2	TGCGCCAGCAGCTTGGGTCACGAACCCAACTATGGCTACACCTTC	CASSLGHEPNYGYTF
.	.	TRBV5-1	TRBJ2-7	TGCGCCAGCAGCGTGTCCCCGGGAACCTACGAGCAGTACTTC	CASSVSPGTYEQYF
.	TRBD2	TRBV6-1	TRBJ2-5	TGTGCCAGCAGGACTAGCGGGATACAAGAGACCCAGTACTTC	CASRTSGIQETQYF
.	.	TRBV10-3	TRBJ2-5	TGTGCCATCAGTACAGGAGAAGCGTACCAAGAGACCCAGTACTTC	CAISTGEAYQETQYF
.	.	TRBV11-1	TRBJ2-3	TGTGCCAGCAGCTCTGGGCCGATCGGGGATACGCAGTATTTT	CASSSGPIGDTQYF
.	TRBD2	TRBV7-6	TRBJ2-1	TGTGCCAGCAGCAAGGGGGCGGGAGGGCCCTACAATGAGCAGTTCTTC	CASSKGAGGPYNEQFF
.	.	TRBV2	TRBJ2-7	TGTGCCAGCACCCCCCCCGGGACAAACTACGAGCAGTACTTC	CASTPPGTNYEQYF
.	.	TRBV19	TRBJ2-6	TGTGCCAGTAGTTCGGTGACTGGGGCCAACGTCCTGACTTTC	CASSSVTGANVLTF
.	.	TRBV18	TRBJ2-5	TGTGCCAGCTCACCACCAACTAGGGGCGAGACCCAGTACTTC	CASSPPTRGETQYF
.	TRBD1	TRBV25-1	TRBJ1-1	TGTGCCAGCAGTCGGACAGGGGCGGTGGCTGAAGCTTTCTTT	CASSRTGAVAEAFF
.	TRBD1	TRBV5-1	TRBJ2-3	TGCGCCAGCAGCTTGGCCCAGGGGGCTCGGGATACGCAGTATTTT	CASSLAQGARDTQYF
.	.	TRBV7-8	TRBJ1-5	TGTGCCAGCAGCTTAGGTGGCGTTAATCAGCCCCAGCATTTT	CASSLGGVNQPQHF
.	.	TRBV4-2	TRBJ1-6	TGTGCCAGCAGCCAAGGCCAGGGGAATTCACCCCTCCACTTT	CASSQGQGNSPLHF
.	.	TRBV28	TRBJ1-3	TGTGCCAGCAGTTCGCAGGGTTTCGGAAACACCATATATTTT	CASSSQGFGNTIYF
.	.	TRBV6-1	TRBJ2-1	TGTGCCAGCAGCGCAGGACAGAATCACAATGAGCAGTTCTTC	CASSAGQNHNEQFF
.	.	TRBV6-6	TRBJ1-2	TGTGCCAGCAGTTACTCCCCAGAGGGGACCAGCTATGGCTACACCTTC	CASSYSPEGTSYGYTF